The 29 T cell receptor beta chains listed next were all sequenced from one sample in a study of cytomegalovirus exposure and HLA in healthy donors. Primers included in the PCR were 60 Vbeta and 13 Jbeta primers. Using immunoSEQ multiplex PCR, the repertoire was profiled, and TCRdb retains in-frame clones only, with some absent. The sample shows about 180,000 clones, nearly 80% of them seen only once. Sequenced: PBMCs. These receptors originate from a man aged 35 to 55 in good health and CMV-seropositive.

CDR3 residues: CASSRTDLNTGELFF. CDR3 in DNA: TGTGCCAGCAGTAGGACAGACCTGAACACCGGGGAGCTGTTTTTT. The rearrangement links TRBV25-1 to TRBJ2-2; D is possibly TRBD1 (6 bases). Germline CDR1 is MGHDK and CDR2 is SYGVNS. V was clipped by 5 bases and J by 1 base, with 11 bases between them. The CDR3 is made up of 15 amino acids.

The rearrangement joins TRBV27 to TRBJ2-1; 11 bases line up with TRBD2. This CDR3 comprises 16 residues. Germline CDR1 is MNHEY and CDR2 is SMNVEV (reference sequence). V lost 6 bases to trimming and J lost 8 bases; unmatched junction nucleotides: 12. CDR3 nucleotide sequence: TGTGCCAGCAGGACAATAACTAGCGGGAGTTCTTATGAGCAGTTCTTC. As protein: CASRTITSGSSYEQFF.

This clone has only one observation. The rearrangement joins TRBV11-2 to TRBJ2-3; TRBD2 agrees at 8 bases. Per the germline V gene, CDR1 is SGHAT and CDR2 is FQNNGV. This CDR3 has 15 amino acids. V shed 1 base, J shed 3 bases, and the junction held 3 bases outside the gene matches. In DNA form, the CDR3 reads TGTGCCAGCAGCTTAGTACTAGCGGAGACAGATACGCAGTATTTT. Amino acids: CASSLVLAETDTQYF.

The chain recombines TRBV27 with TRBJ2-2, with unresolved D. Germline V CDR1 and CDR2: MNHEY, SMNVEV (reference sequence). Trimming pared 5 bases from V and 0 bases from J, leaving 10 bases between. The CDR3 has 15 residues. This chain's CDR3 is CASSPSLANTGELFF. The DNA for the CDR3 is TGTGCCAGCAGTCCCTCTCTAGCGAACACCGGGGAGCTGTTTTTT.

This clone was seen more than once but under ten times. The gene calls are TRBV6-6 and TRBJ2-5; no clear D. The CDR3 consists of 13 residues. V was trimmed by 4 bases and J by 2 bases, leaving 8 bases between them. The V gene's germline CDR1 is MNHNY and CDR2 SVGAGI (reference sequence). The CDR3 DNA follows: TGTGCCAGCAGTTGGAGCATACAAGAGACCCAGTACTTC. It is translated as CASSWSIQETQYF.

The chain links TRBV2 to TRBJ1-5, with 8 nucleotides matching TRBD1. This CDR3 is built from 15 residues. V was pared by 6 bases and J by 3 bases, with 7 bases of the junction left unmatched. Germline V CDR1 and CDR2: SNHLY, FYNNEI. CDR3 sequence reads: CASRTGAGPNQPQHF. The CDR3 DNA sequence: TGTGCCAGCAGGACAGGGGCAGGTCCCAATCAGCCCCAGCATTTT.

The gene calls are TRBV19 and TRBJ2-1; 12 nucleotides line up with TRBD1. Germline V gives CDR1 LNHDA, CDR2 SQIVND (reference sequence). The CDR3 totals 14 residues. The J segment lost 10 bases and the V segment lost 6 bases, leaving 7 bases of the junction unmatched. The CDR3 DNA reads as TGTGCCAGTAGCCGGGACAGGGGGCGTTGGGAGCAGTTCTTC. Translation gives CASSRDRGRWEQFF.

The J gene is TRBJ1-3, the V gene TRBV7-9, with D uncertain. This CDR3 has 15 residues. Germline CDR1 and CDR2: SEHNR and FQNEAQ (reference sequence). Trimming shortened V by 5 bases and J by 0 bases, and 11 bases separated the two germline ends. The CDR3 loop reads CASSPSGNSGNTIYF. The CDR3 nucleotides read TGTGCCAGCAGCCCCTCCGGGAACTCTGGAAACACCATATATTTT.

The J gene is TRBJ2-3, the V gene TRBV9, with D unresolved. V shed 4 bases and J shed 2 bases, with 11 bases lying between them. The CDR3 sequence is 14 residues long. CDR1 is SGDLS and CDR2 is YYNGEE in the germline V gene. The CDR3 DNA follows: TGTGCCAGCAGCCCGCGGTTGCCCACAGATACGCAGTATTTT. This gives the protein CASSPRLPTDTQYF.

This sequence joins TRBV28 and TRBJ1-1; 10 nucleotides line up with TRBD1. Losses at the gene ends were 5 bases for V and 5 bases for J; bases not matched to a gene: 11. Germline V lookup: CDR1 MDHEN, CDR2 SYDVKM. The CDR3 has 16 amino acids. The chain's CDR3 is CASSTPGTGVRTEAFF. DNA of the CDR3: TGTGCCAGCAGTACCCCCGGGACAGGGGTACGAACTGAAGCTTTCTTT.

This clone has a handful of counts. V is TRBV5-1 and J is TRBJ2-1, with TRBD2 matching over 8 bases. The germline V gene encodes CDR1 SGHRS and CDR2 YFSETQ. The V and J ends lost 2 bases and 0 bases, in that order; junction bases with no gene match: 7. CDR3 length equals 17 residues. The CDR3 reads CASSFGPSGLSYNEQFF. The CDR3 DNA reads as TGCGCCAGCAGCTTTGGGCCTAGCGGGCTCTCCTACAATGAGCAGTTCTTC.

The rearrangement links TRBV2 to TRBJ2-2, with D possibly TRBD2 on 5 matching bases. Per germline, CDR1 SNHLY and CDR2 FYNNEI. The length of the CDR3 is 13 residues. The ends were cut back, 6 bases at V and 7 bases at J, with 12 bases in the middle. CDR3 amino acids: CASRELANGELFF. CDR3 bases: TGTGCCAGCAGAGAGTTAGCGAACGGGGAGCTGTTTTTT. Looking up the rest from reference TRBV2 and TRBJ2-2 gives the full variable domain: EPEVTQTPSHQVTQMGQEVILRCVPISNHLYFYWYRQILGQKVEFLVSFYNNEISEKSEIFDDQFSVERPDGSNFTLKIRSTKLEDSAMYFCASRELANGELFFGEGSRLTVL.

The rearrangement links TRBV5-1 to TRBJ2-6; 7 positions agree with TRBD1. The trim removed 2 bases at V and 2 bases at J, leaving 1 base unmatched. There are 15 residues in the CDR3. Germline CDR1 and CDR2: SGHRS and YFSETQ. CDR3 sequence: CASSLGQAGANVLTF. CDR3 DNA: TGCGCCAGCAGCTTAGGACAGGCTGGGGCCAACGTCCTGACTTTC.

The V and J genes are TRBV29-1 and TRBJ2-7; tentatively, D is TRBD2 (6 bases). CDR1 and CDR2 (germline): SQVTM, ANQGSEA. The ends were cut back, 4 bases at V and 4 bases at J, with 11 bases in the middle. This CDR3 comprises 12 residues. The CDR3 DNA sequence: TGCAGCGTTGCCGGGAGTTTGTACGAGCAGTACTTC. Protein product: CSVAGSLYEQYF.

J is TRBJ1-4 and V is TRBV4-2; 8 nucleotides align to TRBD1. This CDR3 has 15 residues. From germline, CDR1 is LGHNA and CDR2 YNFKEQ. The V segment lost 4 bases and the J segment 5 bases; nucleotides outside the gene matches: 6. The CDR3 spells CASSPFRDRNEKLFF. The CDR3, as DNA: TGTGCCAGCAGCCCGTTTAGGGACAGGAATGAAAAACTGTTTTTT.

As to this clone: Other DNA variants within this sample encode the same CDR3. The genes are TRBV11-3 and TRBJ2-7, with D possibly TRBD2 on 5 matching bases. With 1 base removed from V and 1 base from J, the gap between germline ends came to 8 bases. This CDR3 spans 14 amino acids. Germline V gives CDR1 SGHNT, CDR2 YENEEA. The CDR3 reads CASSLVGGSYEQYF. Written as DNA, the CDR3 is TGTGCCAGCAGCTTAGTCGGAGGATCCTACGAGCAGTACTTC.

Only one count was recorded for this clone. CDR3 DNA sequence: TGTGCCAGCAGCGTTGGGACAGGGGGCTACGAAAAACTGTTTTTT. Translated, it gives CASSVGTGGYEKLFF. The rearrangement uses TRBV9 and TRBJ1-4; 12 nucleotides align to TRBD1. The CDR3 totals 15 residues. J gave up 8 bases and V 2 bases, and 4 bases lay outside the gene matches. CDR1 is SGDLS, CDR2 YYNGEE, per germline. Full variable domain (rest looked up from reference TRBV9 and TRBJ1-4): DSGVTQTPKHLITATGQRVTLRCSPRSGDLSVYWYQQSLDQGLQFLIQYYNGEERAKGNILERFSAQQFPDLHSELNLSSLELGDSALYFCASSVGTGGYEKLFFGSGTQLSVL.

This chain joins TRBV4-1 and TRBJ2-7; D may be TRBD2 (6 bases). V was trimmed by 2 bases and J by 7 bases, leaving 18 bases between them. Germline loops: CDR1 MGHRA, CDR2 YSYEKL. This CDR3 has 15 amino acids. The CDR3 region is CASSQNSRDLTEQYF. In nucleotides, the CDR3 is TGCGCCAGCAGCCAAAACTCGCGGGATCTTACAGAGCAGTACTTC.

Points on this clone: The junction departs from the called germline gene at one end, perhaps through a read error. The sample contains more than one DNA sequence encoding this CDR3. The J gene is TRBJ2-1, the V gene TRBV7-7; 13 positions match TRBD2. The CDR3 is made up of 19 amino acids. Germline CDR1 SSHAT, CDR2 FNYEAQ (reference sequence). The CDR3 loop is CASSSYPRTSGRGYNEQFF. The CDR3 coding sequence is TGTGCTAGCAGTTCCTACCCGCGGACTAGCGGGAGAGGCTACAATGAGCAGTTCTTC.

The CDR3 loop reads CASSRRTSGRAWGAGELFF. Written as DNA, the CDR3 is TGTGCCAGCAGCCGAAGGACTAGCGGGAGGGCCTGGGGTGCCGGGGAGCTGTTTTTT. The J gene is TRBJ2-2, the V gene TRBV5-6; 15 nucleotides align to TRBD2. Germline values: CDR1 SGHDT, CDR2 YYEEEE. This CDR3 is 19 amino acids long. With V trimmed by 4 bases and J by 6 bases, 13 bases remained unmatched.

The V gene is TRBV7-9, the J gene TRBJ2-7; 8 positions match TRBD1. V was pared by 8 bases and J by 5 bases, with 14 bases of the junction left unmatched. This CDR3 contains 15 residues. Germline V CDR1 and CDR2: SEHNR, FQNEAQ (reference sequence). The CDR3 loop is CASAAASDRGHEQYF. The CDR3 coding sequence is TGTGCCAGCGCAGCCGCATCCGACAGGGGCCACGAGCAGTACTTC.

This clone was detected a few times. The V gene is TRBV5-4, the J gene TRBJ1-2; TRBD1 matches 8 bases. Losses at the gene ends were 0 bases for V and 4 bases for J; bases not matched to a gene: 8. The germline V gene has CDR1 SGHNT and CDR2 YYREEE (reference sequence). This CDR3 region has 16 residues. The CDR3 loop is CASSLAPGQASYGYTF. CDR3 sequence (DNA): TGTGCCAGCAGCTTGGCTCCGGGACAGGCAAGCTATGGCTACACCTTC.

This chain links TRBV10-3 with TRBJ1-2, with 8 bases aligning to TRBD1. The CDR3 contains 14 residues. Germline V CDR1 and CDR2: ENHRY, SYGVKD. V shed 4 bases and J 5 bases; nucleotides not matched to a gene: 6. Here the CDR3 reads CAISGQGARYGYTF. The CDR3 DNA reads TGTGCCATCAGTGGGCAGGGGGCGCGGTATGGCTACACCTTC.

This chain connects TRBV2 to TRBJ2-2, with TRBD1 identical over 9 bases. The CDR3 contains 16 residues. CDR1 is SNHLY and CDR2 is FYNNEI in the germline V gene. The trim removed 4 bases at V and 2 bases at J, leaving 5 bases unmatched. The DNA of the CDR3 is TGTGCCAGCAGTGTTACAGGGGGCTACAACACCGGGGAGCTGTTTTTT. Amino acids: CASSVTGGYNTGELFF.

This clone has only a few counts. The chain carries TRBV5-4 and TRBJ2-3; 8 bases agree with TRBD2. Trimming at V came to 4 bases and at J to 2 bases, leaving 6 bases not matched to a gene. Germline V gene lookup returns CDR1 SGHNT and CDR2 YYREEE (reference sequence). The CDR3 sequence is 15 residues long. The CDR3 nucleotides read TGTGCCAGCAGCCCGAGCGGGAGCTACACAGATACGCAGTATTTT. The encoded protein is CASSPSGSYTDTQYF.

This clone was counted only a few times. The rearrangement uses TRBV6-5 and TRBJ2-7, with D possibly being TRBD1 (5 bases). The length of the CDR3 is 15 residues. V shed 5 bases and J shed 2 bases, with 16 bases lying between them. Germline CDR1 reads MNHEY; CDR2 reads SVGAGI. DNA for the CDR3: TGTGCCAGCAGTCACGGGCCGACAGATCCCTACGAGCAGTACTTC. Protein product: CASSHGPTDPYEQYF.

In DNA form, the CDR3 reads TGTGCCAGCAGCCTGAAGGGACTAGCGCTCAACAATGAGCAGTTCTTC. Protein sequence: CASSLKGLALNNEQFF. The chain combines TRBV5-6 with TRBJ2-1; TRBD2 agrees at 10 bases. Germline loops: CDR1 SGHDT, CDR2 YYEEEE. J lost 5 bases, V lost 4 bases, and 9 bases had no gene match. The CDR3 has 16 residues.

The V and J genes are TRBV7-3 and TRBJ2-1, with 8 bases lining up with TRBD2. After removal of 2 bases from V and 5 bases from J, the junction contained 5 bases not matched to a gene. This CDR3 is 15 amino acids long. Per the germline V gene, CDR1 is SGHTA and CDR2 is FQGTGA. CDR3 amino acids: CASSLGIAGHNEQFF. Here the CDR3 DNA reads TGTGCCAGCAGCTTAGGGATAGCGGGACACAATGAGCAGTTCTTC.

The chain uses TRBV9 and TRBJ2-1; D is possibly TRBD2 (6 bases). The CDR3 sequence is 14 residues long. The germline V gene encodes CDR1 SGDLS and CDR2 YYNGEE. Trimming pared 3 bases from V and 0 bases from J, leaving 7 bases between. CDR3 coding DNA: TGTGCCAGCAGCGGGGGGGACTCCTACAATGAGCAGTTCTTC. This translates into CASSGGDSYNEQFF.